The TCR beta chain under discussion was sequenced for a study of cytomegalovirus exposure and HLA in healthy donors. PCR amplification relied on 60 Vbeta primers (plus 13 Jbeta primers). The data were produced by immunoSEQ multiplex PCR, yet TCRdb's version contains in-frame clones alone and is incomplete. The sample shows about 120,000 clones, more than 75% of them seen only once. This CDR3 has 14 amino acids. Germline CDR1 reads SGHRS; CDR2 reads YFSETQ. The V end was cut by 0 bases, the J end by 7 bases, with 11 bases between. Remarks on this clone: This specimen includes other DNA sequences encoding the same CDR3.

This chain links TRBV5-1 with TRBJ2-1; D perhaps matches TRBD1 (6 bases). The sample comprised PBMCs. This receptor was taken from a woman between 40 and 55 years old in good health and CMV-seropositive. The CDR3 region has the DNA TGCGCCAGCAGCTTGGGCCAGGGGTTTAATGAGCAGTTCTTC. This codes for CASSLGQGFNEQFF.